The 7 T cell receptor beta chains given below trace back to one sample, sequenced in a study of T cells in Graves' hyperthyroidism and ophthalmopathy. Amplified TCR beta CDR3 regions derived from RNA transcripts. A first-round RT-PCR of the TCR CDR3 used the HTBI primer set. TCRdb reprocessed the multiplex PCR reads via MiXCR and lists one record per CDR3 protein. The sample consists of approximately 400,000 distinct CDR3 sequences, more than 14% of them appearing once. Material: blood. The receptors were sampled from a woman in her twenties or thirties with Graves' ophthalmopathy.

A word on this clonotype: Just one base apart from a much larger clone, this may be a read error. The chain recombines TRBV5-1 with TRBJ2-5; D unclear. Germline CDR1 reads SGHRS; CDR2 reads YFSETQ. The CDR3 covers 13 residues. The CDR3 loop reads CDSSYIRAETQYF. In DNA form, the CDR3 reads TGCGACAGCAGCTACATAAGGGCGGAGACCCAGTACTTC. Using reference TRBV5-1 and TRBJ2-5 for the parts outside the CDR3, the full variable domain is KAGVTQTPRYLIKTRGQQVTLSCSPISGHRSVSWYQQTPGQGLQFLFEYFSETQRNKGNFPGRFSGRQFSNSRSEMNVSTLELGDSALYLCDSSYIRAETQYFGPGTRLLVL.

The gene calls are TRBV7-9 and TRBJ2-7; the match to TRBD1 covers 7 bases. Losses at the gene ends were 8 bases for V and 5 bases for J; bases not matched to a gene: 6. Germline CDR1 SEHNR, CDR2 FQNEAQ (reference sequence). The CDR3 has 12 amino acids. CDR3 in DNA: TGTGCCAGCCGAAGGGGGCAGGACGAGCAGTACTTC. This gives the protein CASRRGQDEQYF.

V and J are TRBV5-4 and TRBJ1-1; D possibly corresponds to TRBD1 (6 bases). The germline CDR1 and CDR2 sequences are SGHNT and YYREEE (reference sequence). Trimming removed 2 bases at V and 1 base at J, with 9 bases between. This CDR3 region has 14 residues. The CDR3, as DNA: TGTGCCAGCAGCTTCAGGACAGCGAACACTGAAGCTTTCTTT. Translating gives CASSFRTANTEAFF.

This clonotype has just a few counts. The chain uses TRBV28 and TRBJ2-5; no definite D call. CDR3 length equals 13 residues. Germline CDR1 reads MDHEN; CDR2 reads SYDVKM. V lost 8 bases, J lost 4 bases, and 14 bases lay in between. As DNA, the CDR3 is TGTGCCAGCGGGTCTATCCCGGGAGAGACCCAGTACTTC. It yields the protein CASGSIPGETQYF. The full variable domain, rest sourced from reference TRBV28 and TRBJ2-5, is DVKVTQSSRYLVKRTGEKVFLECVQDMDHENMFWYRQDPGLGLRLIYFSYDVKMKEKGDIPEGYSVSREKKERFSLILESASTNQTSMYLCASGSIPGETQYFGPGTRLLVL.

This clonotype was recorded many times. The chain uses TRBV3-1 and TRBJ2-1; D not certain. The CDR3 is made up of 16 amino acids. V dropped 4 bases and J dropped 7 bases, with 20 bases sitting between them. CDR1 is LGHDT and CDR2 is YNNKEL in the germline V gene (reference sequence). The CDR3 loop is CASSPWDTASGNEQFF. The CDR3 nucleotides read TGTGCCAGCAGCCCTTGGGATACAGCCAGTGGGAATGAGCAGTTCTTC.

The chain employs TRBV19 and TRBJ2-2, with D perhaps matching TRBD1 (6 bases). This CDR3 spans 15 amino acids. Trimming stripped 6 bases from V and 3 bases from J, with 14 bases between. Germline V lookup: CDR1 LNHDA, CDR2 SQIVND (reference sequence). The chain's CDR3 is CASRPQGRYTGELFF. The DNA of the CDR3 is TGTGCCAGTAGACCCCAGGGGAGATACACCGGGGAGCTGTTTTTT.

In this sample, this clonotype turned up a few times. This rearrangement joins TRBV7-8 to TRBJ2-1, with D unclear. This CDR3 contains 18 residues. Germline V gene lookup returns CDR1 SGHVS and CDR2 FQNEAQ. V shed 0 bases and J shed 2 bases, with 17 bases lying between them. DNA for the CDR3: TGTGCCAGCAGCTTAGCGCGTAGAGTTACGTACACCTACAATGAGCAGTTCTTC. Protein sequence: CASSLARRVTYTYNEQFF. The full variable domain, with the rest looked up from reference TRBV7-8 and TRBJ2-1, is GAGVSQSPRYKVAKRGQDVALRCDPISGHVSLFWYQQALGQGPEFLTYFQNEAQLDKSGLPSDRFFAERPEGSVSTLKIQRTQQEDSAVYLCASSLARRVTYTYNEQFFGPGTRLTVL.